The next 5 T cell receptor beta chains were all read from a single sample in a study of Ad26.COV2.S vaccination and SARS-CoV-2 variants. Described treatment: about 20 received Ad26.COV2.S at low or high dose, single or two shots; a few received placebo; per-sample allocation not given. Samples analyzed were those drawn on day 63 after the first vaccine or placebo injection. Measured with immunoSEQ multiplex PCR; TCRdb has only the in-frame clones, and not every one. This sample has 200,000 to 300,000 clones, with 85% to 90% found just once. Source: peripheral blood, taken in a trial of Ad26.COV2.S vaccine versus placebo. These TCRs come from a person between 18 and 60 years old who received the Ad26.COV2.S COVID-19 vaccine or a placebo.

This clone is a singleton in its sample. CDR3 loop: CAISESIGRGNIQYF. CDR3 coding DNA: TGTGCCATCAGTGAGTCGATAGGGAGGGGAAACATTCAGTACTTC. The J gene is TRBJ2-4, the V gene TRBV10-3; 7 bases agree with TRBD2. CDR1 is ENHRY and CDR2 is SYGVKD in the germline V gene. V lost 0 bases and J lost 6; bases outside the gene matches: 5. The CDR3 loop spans 15 amino acids.

The V call is TRBV9, the J call TRBJ2-2; possibly TRBD1 for D (6 bases). CDR1 is SGDLS, CDR2 YYNGEE, per germline. There are 15 residues in the CDR3. V lost 4 bases and J 7 bases, leaving 17 bases between the germline ends. The CDR3 DNA sequence: TGTGCCAGCAGCCAACGAACAGGGACCGGCGGGGAGCTGTTTTTT. Translated, it gives CASSQRTGTGGELFF.

The chain recombines TRBV5-6 with TRBJ2-1; 14 bases match TRBD2. V gave up 4 bases and J gave up 5 bases; unmatched junction bases: 8. The CDR3 is 17 residues long. The germline CDR1 and CDR2 sequences are SGHDT and YYEEEE. The CDR3 nucleotides read TGTGCCAGCAGCCTTCGGACTAGCGGGAGGTGGCACAATGAGCAGTTCTTC. Residues: CASSLRTSGRWHNEQFF. Together with reference TRBV5-6 and TRBJ2-1, the CDR3 gives the full variable domain: DAGVTQSPTHLIKTRGQQVTLRCSPKSGHDTVSWYQQALGQGPQFIFQYYEEEERQRGNFPDRFSGHQFPNYSSELNVNALLLGDSALYLCASSLRTSGRWHNEQFFGPGTRLTVL.

On this clone itself: The junction shows a germline mismatch at one end, possibly a read error. This chain uses TRBV5-1 with TRBJ2-2, with 10 bases matching TRBD2. The CDR3 is 17 amino acids. Germline-derived CDR1 and CDR2 are SGHRS and YFSETQ. Here the CDR3 reads CANSLVASGGNTGELFF. The CDR3, as DNA: TGCGCCAACAGCTTGGTCGCTAGCGGGGGGAACACCGGGGAGCTGTTTTTT. Supplemented by reference TRBV5-1 and TRBJ2-2, the full variable domain reads KAGVTQTPRYLIKTRGQQVTLSCSPISGHRSVSWYQQTPGQGLQFLFEYFSETQRNKGNFPGRFSGRQFSNSRSEMNVSTLELGDSALYLCANSLVASGGNTGELFFGEGSRLTVL.

The J gene is TRBJ1-4, the V gene TRBV7-9; the D is unclear. Trimming pared 3 bases from V and 2 bases from J, leaving 7 bases between. This CDR3 comprises 14 residues. CDR1 is SEHNR and CDR2 is FQNEAQ in the germline V gene (reference sequence). For the CDR3, the DNA is TGTGCCAGCAGCTTCAGCGGGACTAATGAAAAACTGTTTTTT. Its protein is CASSFSGTNEKLFF.